The present entry profiles one TCR beta chain with its context. Ten or more counts support this clonotype. No antigen is known for it. Nothing much larger sits one base from this clone, and base qualities are not available. These data come from a study of Graves' ophthalmopathy and Graves' hyperthyroidism (dated by TCRdb to 2016 to 2019). General notes on the study: Peripheral blood was collected before any treatment was given, at the time of initial diagnosis. TCR beta repertoire signatures were used to distinguish Graves' ophthalmopathy from Graves' hyperthyroidism and to predict progression to ophthalmopathy. In total, approximately 130 blood samples were TCR-sequenced: some 40 ophthalmopathy, approximately 80 hyperthyroidism and about 17 hyperthyroidism-to-ophthalmopathy patients. To explore V-J signatures that distinguish ophthalmopathy from hyperthyroidism, a discovery set of around 100 patients was enrolled, made up of around 40 with ophthalmopathy and roughly 55 with stable hyperthyroidism. An independent validation cohort was composed of around 19 hyperthyroidism patients and about 16 patients who later progressed from hyperthyroidism to ophthalmopathy. In more than five hyperthyroidism patients, T-cell repertoires of thyroid tissue and blood were compared. Once sampling was done, hyperthyroidism patients were given methimazole at a starting dose of 30 mg daily, while ophthalmopathy patients were given high-dose intravenous methylprednisolone. The roughly 94 discovery patients were randomly divided into training and test sets at a 7:3 ratio.

The CDR3 sequence holds 12 residues, the cysteine and phenylalanine included. Just CDR3 DNA is preserved here, 36 bases in frame from base 1. Trimming costs V 6 bases and J 8 bases, and their ends lie 13 bases apart. According to the germline V gene, CDR1 reads SNHLY and CDR2 reads FYNNEI. TCR beta CDR3 regions were amplified from RNA transcripts for repertoire sequencing. HTBI primers and the Qiagen OneStep RT-PCR kit were used in a first-round RT-PCR, which was followed by a second-round multiplex PCR, size selection and purification. The libraries underwent paired-end sequencing with 100 bp reads on an Illumina HiSeq2000. In the source study's methods: SOAPnuke was used to process the reads, throwing out any read that had adapters, had uncalled bases, had a mean Phred below 15, or lacked an exact constant-primer or identifier match. COPE v1.2.5 was used to merge the high-quality paired reads. Clonotypes were defined as unique nucleotide sequences and were aligned to IMGT TRB V, D and J references using MiTCR v1.1. The analysis was limited to V-J combinations with a frequency above 0.0001, which together covered 98% to 99.2% of repertoires. For each V-J combination, a TCR clonal expansion and chaos score was defined as F50 clonal expansion divided by the chaos observed in the TCRdist matrix. Welch's t-statistics and random forest were used to narrow the features down to 13 V-J combinations, which were then fed into a naive Bayes classifier. Thyroid-blood repertoire similarity was quantified with the Morisita-Horn index. TCRdb passed the public sequencing reads through fastp at Q25 and MiXCR, retaining productive beta sequences. CDR3 protein duplicates are merged, each entry listing the most common genes and DNA. These V and J calls are TCRdb output, not the study's own analysis. This sample comprises about 220,000 distinct CDR3 sequences, about 22% of them detected only once. Of the sample, around 40% is held by the ten largest clones.

Here is what the overall study found, with its caveats: No statistical method was used to predetermine the sample size, and group allocation was not hidden from the investigators. In cross-validation, the 13-signature model distinguished ophthalmopathy from stable hyperthyroidism with approximately 88% sensitivity and approximately 81% specificity, and in the test set the corresponding values were roughly 78% and 74%. In validation, the model predicted ophthalmopathy progression with about 71% sensitivity and 72% to 80% specificity; 12 predicted patients were CT-confirmed with GO in a median of approximately six months. Most of the expanded thyroid clonotypes with a frequency above 0.001 were also detected in blood, and it was suggested that the thyroid immune response may be reflected by blood repertoires.

Ophthalmopathy patients were characterized by moderately to severely active disease, a Clinical Activity Score of at least 3, a NOSPECS grade of at least 4, and a disease duration under 3 months. Patients with other autoimmune diseases, uncontrolled infections, pregnancy or lactation were excluded. Diagnosis relied on clinical symptoms, serum thyroxine, TRAb, thyroid ultrasound and orbital computed tomography. Using Ficoll-Paque density gradient centrifugation, PBMCs were isolated from 9 to 10 ml of fresh peripheral blood. Total RNA was extracted using Trizol reagent, and RNA quality was checked on an Agilent 2100 Bioanalyzer.

The sample was peripheral blood. This receptor was obtained from a woman between 50 and 59 years old with Graves' ophthalmopathy. Donor details come from another sample of the same person, matched by shared clones. The sequence links TRBV2 to TRBJ1-2, with TRBD1 tentatively as D gene (5 bases match). The CDR3 sequence is CASRKGLPGYTF. The nucleotide sequence reads as follows: TGTGCCAGCAGAAAGGGACTGCCCGGCTACACCTTC. The full variable domain, with segments outside the CDR3 supplied by the reference TRBV2 and TRBJ1-2 proteins, appears as EPEVTQTPSHQVTQMGQEVILRCVPISNHLYFYWYRQILGQKVEFLVSFYNNEISEKSEIFDDQFSVERPDGSNFTLKIRSTKLEDSAMYFCASRKGLPGYTFGSGTRLTVV.